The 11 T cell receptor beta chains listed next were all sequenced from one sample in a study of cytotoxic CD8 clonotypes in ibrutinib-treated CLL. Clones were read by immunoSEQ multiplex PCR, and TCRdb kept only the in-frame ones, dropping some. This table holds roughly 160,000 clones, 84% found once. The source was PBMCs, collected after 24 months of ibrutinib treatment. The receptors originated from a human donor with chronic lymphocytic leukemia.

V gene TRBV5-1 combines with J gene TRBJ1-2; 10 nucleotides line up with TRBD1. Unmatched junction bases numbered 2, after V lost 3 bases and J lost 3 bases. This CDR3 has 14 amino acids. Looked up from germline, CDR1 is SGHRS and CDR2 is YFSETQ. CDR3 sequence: CASSSGTGDYGYTF. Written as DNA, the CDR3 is TGCGCCAGCAGCTCCGGGACAGGGGACTATGGCTACACCTTC. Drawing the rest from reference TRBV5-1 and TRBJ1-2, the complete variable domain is KAGVTQTPRYLIKTRGQQVTLSCSPISGHRSVSWYQQTPGQGLQFLFEYFSETQRNKGNFPGRFSGRQFSNSRSEMNVSTLELGDSALYLCASSSGTGDYGYTFGSGTRLTVV.

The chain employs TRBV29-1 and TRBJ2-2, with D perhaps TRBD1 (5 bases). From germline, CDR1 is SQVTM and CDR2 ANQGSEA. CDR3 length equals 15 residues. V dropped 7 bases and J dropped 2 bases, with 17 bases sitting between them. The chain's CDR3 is CSASHRQYNTGELFF. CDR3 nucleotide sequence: TGCAGCGCGAGCCACCGACAGTACAACACCGGGGAGCTGTTTTTT.

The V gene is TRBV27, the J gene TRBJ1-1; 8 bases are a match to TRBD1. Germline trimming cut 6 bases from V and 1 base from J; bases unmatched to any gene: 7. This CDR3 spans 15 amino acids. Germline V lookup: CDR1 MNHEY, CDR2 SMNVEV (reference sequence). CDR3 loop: CASRTFGQGNTEAFF. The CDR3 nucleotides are TGTGCCAGCAGAACGTTTGGACAGGGGAACACTGAAGCTTTCTTT.

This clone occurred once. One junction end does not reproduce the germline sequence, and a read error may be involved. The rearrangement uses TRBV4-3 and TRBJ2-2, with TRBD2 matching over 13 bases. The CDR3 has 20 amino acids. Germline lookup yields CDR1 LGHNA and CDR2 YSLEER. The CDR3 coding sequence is TGCGCCAGCAGCCAAGTTCCGTGGACTAGCGGGAGTCCGAAGACCGGGGAGCTGTTTTTT. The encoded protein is CASSQVPWTSGSPKTGELFF.

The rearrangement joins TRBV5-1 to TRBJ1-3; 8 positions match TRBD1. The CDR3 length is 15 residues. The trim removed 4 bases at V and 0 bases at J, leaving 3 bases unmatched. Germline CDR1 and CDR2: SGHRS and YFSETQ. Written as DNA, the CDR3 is TGCGCCAGCAGCGACAGGGGTAGCTCTGGAAACACCATATATTTT. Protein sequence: CASSDRGSSGNTIYF.

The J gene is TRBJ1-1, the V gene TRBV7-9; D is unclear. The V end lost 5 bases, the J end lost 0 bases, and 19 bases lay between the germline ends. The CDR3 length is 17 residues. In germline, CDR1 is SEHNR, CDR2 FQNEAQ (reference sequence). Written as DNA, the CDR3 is TGTGCCAGCAGCGAGCCGATCGGGCGGTCGATGAACACTGAAGCTTTCTTT. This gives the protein CASSEPIGRSMNTEAFF.

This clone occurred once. Written as DNA, the CDR3 is TGTGCCAGTAGTAGACAGGGGGCAGACCACGAGCAGTACTTC. Amino acid sequence: CASSRQGADHEQYF. The genes are TRBV19 and TRBJ2-7, with 10 bases lining up with TRBD1. Germline V gene lookup returns CDR1 LNHDA and CDR2 SQIVND (reference sequence). The CDR3 runs 14 residues. V lost 4 bases, J lost 5 bases, and 5 bases stayed unmatched.

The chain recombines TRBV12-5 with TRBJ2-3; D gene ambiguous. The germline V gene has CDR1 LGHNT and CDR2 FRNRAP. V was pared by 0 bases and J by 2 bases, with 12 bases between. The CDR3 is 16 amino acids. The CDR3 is CASGLVPGGSTDTQYF. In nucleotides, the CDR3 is TGTGCTAGTGGTTTGGTACCCGGCGGATCCACAGATACGCAGTATTTT.

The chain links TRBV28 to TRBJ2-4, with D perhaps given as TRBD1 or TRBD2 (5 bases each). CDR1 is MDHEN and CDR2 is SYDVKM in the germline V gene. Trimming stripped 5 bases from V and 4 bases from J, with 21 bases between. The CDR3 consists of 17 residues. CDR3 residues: CASSPMVGGIGKNIQYF. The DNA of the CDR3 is TGTGCCAGCAGTCCCATGGTTGGGGGTATAGGGAAAAACATTCAGTACTTC.

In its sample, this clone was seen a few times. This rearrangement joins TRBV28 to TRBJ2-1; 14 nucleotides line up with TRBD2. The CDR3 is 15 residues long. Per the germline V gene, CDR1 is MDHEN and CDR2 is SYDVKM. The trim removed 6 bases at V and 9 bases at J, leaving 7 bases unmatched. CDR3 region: CASRMGTSGRGEQFF. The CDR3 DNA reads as TGTGCCAGCAGAATGGGGACTAGCGGGAGAGGTGAGCAGTTCTTC. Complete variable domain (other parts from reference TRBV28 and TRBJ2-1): DVKVTQSSRYLVKRTGEKVFLECVQDMDHENMFWYRQDPGLGLRLIYFSYDVKMKEKGDIPEGYSVSREKKERFSLILESASTNQTSMYLCASRMGTSGRGEQFFGPGTRLTVL.

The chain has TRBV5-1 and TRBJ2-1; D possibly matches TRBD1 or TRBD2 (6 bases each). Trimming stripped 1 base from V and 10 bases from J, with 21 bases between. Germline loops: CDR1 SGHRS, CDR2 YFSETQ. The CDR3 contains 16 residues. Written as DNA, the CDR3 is TGCGCCAGCAGCTTGCCTCCCTCCTCGGGGGCGGGGGAGCAGTTCTTC. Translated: CASSLPPSSGAGEQFF.